These 27 T cell receptor beta chains were all obtained from the same sample, sequenced in a study of blood T cells in healthy people across ages. Sample-barcoded 5' priming and a J-beta primer mix drove a second PCR of roughly 6 to 12 cycles. MiXCR was run by TCRdb on the 5' RACE reads, yielding one entry per CDR3 protein. The table shows 1.5 million to 2 million distinct CDR3 sequences, with 28% occurring only once. Specimen: blood. The receptors were sampled from a woman aged 25 to 39 in good health.

The sample holds a few counts of this clonotype. V and J are TRBV12-3 or TRBV12-4 and TRBJ1-5; 8 bases line up with TRBD1. The CDR3 sequence is 14 residues long. V lost 6 bases, J lost 6 bases, and 7 bases stayed unmatched. The CDR3 nucleotides are TGTGCCAGCAGACAGGGGGTAGAGGGTCAGCCCCAGCATTTT. This translates into CASRQGVEGQPQHF.

The genes are TRBV6-2 or TRBV6-3 and TRBJ2-4; D unresolved. The J call is doubtful: the DNA matches TRBJ2-7 better. Per the germline V gene, CDR1 is MNHEY and CDR2 is SVGEGT. This CDR3 is 15 amino acids long. The CDR3 is CASSNHLGRPYEQYF. The DNA for the CDR3 is TGTGCCAGCAGTAACCACCTTGGAAGGCCCTACGAGCAGTACTTC.

V gene TRBV12-3 or TRBV12-4 combines with J gene TRBJ2-1; D remains ambiguous. This CDR3 is built from 14 residues. The V and J ends lost 4 bases and 1 base respectively, with 8 bases between them. The CDR3 nucleotides are TGTGCCAGCAGTTCGGGCCATTCCTACAATGAGCAGTTCTTC. It is translated as CASSSGHSYNEQFF.

A few counts support this clonotype. The gene calls are TRBV20-1 and TRBJ2-5; 8 nucleotides line up with TRBD2. CDR3 length: 15 residues. Germline CDR1 and CDR2: DFQATT and SNEGSKA (reference sequence). Germline trimming cut 0 bases from V and 5 bases from J; bases unmatched to any gene: 8. CDR3 loop: CSARDGGGGYETQYF. The CDR3, as DNA: TGCAGTGCTAGAGATGGCGGCGGGGGGTATGAGACCCAGTACTTC.

Many counts were recorded for this clonotype. The genes are TRBV7-3 and TRBJ2-3, with D maybe TRBD2 (5 bases). This CDR3 has 15 amino acids. Trimming pared 8 bases from V and 1 base from J, leaving 16 bases between. Germline V gives CDR1 SGHTA, CDR2 FQGTGA. The CDR3 is CASSKSGIGTDTQYF. The CDR3 region has the DNA TGTGCCAGCTCAAAATCCGGGATTGGCACAGATACGCAGTATTTT. Based on the CDR3 plus reference TRBV7-3 and TRBJ2-3, the full variable domain is GAGVSQTPSNKVTEKGKYVELRCDPISGHTALYWYRQSLGQGPEFLIYFQGTGAADDSGLPNDRFFAVRPEGSVSTLKIQRTERGDSAVYLCASSKSGIGTDTQYFGPGTRLTVL.

The chain employs TRBV7-9 and TRBJ2-3; TRBD2 aligns across 8 bases. The CDR3 has 16 residues. Germline CDR1 is SEHNR and CDR2 is FQNEAQ (reference sequence). V was clipped by 1 base and J by 11 bases; unmatched bases: 14. The CDR3: CASSLGPAPSRGEQYF. The DNA of the CDR3 is TGTGCCAGCAGCTTAGGGCCGGCCCCTTCGCGGGGGGAGCAGTATTTT.

This clonotype appeared a few times. In DNA form, the CDR3 reads TGTGCCAGCAGCTCGACCGCCTCAGGCGGCACAGATACGCAGTATTTT. Encoded protein: CASSSTASGGTDTQYF. The chain combines TRBV7-9 with TRBJ2-3; D unclear. In germline, CDR1 is SEHNR, CDR2 FQNEAQ (reference sequence). This CDR3 spans 16 amino acids. Trimming stripped 4 bases from V and 1 base from J, with 15 bases between.

This clonotype was seen only a few times. This sequence joins TRBV4-3 and TRBJ2-1; tentatively, D is TRBD1 (6 bases). The V gene lost 2 bases and the J gene lost 7 bases, with 21 bases spanning the gap. This CDR3 region has 17 residues. CDR1 and CDR2 from the germline V gene are LGHNA and YSLEER. The CDR3 here is CASSQLPSGTTLNEQFF. The CDR3 bases are TGCGCCAGCAGCCAACTTCCGTCCGGGACAACATTAAATGAGCAGTTCTTC.

CDR3 DNA: TGTGCCAGCAGCTTTCTCGGGGAGCTGTTTTTT. Translated: CASSFLGELFF. This chain uses TRBV7-9 with TRBJ2-2, with D unresolved. The CDR3 totals 11 residues. The V and J ends lost 3 bases and 7 bases respectively, with 3 bases between them. The germline V gene encodes CDR1 SEHNR and CDR2 FQNEAQ (reference sequence).

In this sample, this clonotype turned up many times. The J gene is TRBJ1-5, the V gene TRBV2; 12 bases line up with TRBD1. Germline CDR1 is SNHLY and CDR2 is FYNNEI. V shed 3 bases and J 3 bases; nucleotides not matched to a gene: 0. The CDR3 sequence is 15 residues long. In DNA form, the CDR3 reads TGTGCCAGCAGTGAGGGACAGGGGGCCAATCAGCCCCAGCATTTT. Translated, it gives CASSEGQGANQPQHF.

The rearrangement links TRBV5-4 to TRBJ1-1, with TRBD1 matching over 7 bases. Trimming at V came to 0 bases and at J to 1 base, leaving 3 bases not matched to a gene. The length of the CDR3 is 15 residues. Germline values: CDR1 SGHNT, CDR2 YYREEE (reference sequence). The CDR3, as DNA: TGTGCCAGCAGCTTGGGAGACAGGGAGAACACTGAAGCTTTCTTT. It translates to CASSLGDRENTEAFF.

The chain couples TRBV9 to TRBJ2-5; 8 nucleotides agree with TRBD1. The V segment lost 3 bases and the J segment 5 bases; nucleotides outside the gene matches: 9. There are 15 residues in the CDR3. Germline loops: CDR1 SGDLS, CDR2 YYNGEE. CDR3 amino acids: CASSASQGAHETQYF. In DNA form, the CDR3 reads TGTGCCAGCAGCGCCTCTCAGGGGGCCCATGAGACCCAGTACTTC.

Note on this clonotype: The junction and the germline gene differ at one end; a read error may be behind it. This chain links TRBV2 with TRBJ1-2; D remains ambiguous. From germline, CDR1 is SNHLY and CDR2 FYNNEI. The CDR3 has 12 amino acids. The CDR3 region is CVSSDNLYGYTF. CDR3 DNA: TGTGTCAGCAGTGATAACCTCTATGGCTACACCTTC.

The V call is TRBV18, the J call TRBJ2-5; the D gene is possibly TRBD2 (5 bases). The J call is in doubt because the DNA end fits TRBJ2-7 better. The CDR3 covers 14 residues. In germline, CDR1 is KGHSH, CDR2 LQKENI. The DNA for the CDR3 is TGTGCCAGCTCACCGGACTCCCAGGCCCTCGAGCAGTACTTC. Amino acid sequence: CASSPDSQALEQYF.

V usage is TRBV4-2 and J usage is TRBJ1-1; TRBD1 matches 9 bases. Germline loops: CDR1 LGHNA, CDR2 YNFKEQ. V was pared by 2 bases and J by 4 bases, with 5 bases of the junction left unmatched. This CDR3 has 15 residues. The CDR3 nucleotides read TGTGCCAGCAGCCAACCAAAGACAGGGGGCACTGAAGCTTTCTTT. This gives the protein CASSQPKTGGTEAFF.

As for this clonotype: Given a much more abundant clone one base away, this may be a read error. Here the CDR3 DNA reads TGCAGTACTAGAGGGTGGAGGGGGCTTAAGTACGAGCAGTACTTC. It encodes CSTRGWRGLKYEQYF. This sequence joins TRBV20-1 and TRBJ2-7; D perhaps matches TRBD1 (7 bases). The CDR3 length is 15 residues. CDR1 and CDR2 (germline): DFQATT, SNEGSKA (reference sequence).

In DNA form, the CDR3 reads TGTGCCAGCAGTCGGACTAGCGCAACCAAAAACATTCAGTACTTC. Protein product: CASSRTSATKNIQYF. The V and J genes are TRBV28 and TRBJ2-4; TRBD2 aligns across 9 bases. This CDR3 region has 15 residues. Trimming at V came to 5 bases and at J to 2 bases, leaving 4 bases not matched to a gene. Germline V gene data show CDR1 as MDHEN and CDR2 as SYDVKM.

The V gene is TRBV11-1, the J gene TRBJ1-2; weak D call: TRBD1 (5 bases). This CDR3 spans 14 amino acids. Trimming took off 5 bases at V and 6 bases at J, with 16 bases between the two ends. Looked up from germline, CDR1 is SGHAT and CDR2 is FQDESV (reference sequence). CDR3 DNA sequence: TGTGCCAGCAGCCGTGCGGCGACAGAGAATGGCTACACCTTC. Translated, it gives CASSRAATENGYTF.

The table lists this clonotype with a few counts. The chain has TRBV27 and TRBJ1-5; no clear D. The V end lost 0 bases, the J end lost 4 bases, and 7 bases lay between the germline ends. The CDR3 loop spans 14 amino acids. The germline gives CDR1 MNHEY, CDR2 SMNVEV (reference sequence). The CDR3 region has the DNA TGTGCCAGCAGTTTATCATCCAGTAATCAGCCCCAGCATTTT. Encoded protein: CASSLSSSNQPQHF.

This clonotype was seen more than once but under ten times. The chain recombines TRBV20-1 with TRBJ1-2; maybe TRBD1 (6 bases). CDR1 and CDR2 from the germline V gene are DFQATT and SNEGSKA (reference sequence). V shed 2 bases and J shed 7 bases, with 17 bases lying between them. This CDR3 region has 14 residues. Here the CDR3 DNA reads TGCAGTGCTAGAACAACGAACAGGGAGGCTGGCTACACCTTC. It translates to CSARTTNREAGYTF.

The gene calls are TRBV12-3 or TRBV12-4 and TRBJ2-5, with D hard to call. The ends were cut back, 6 bases at V and 3 bases at J, with 8 bases in the middle. This CDR3 has 12 residues. CDR3 protein: CASSPFKETQYF. CDR3 nucleotides: TGTGCCAGCAGCCCTTTCAAAGAGACCCAGTACTTC.

The chain combines TRBV5-1 with TRBJ1-1; D gene ambiguous. V lost 4 bases to trimming and J lost 3 bases, with 16 bases between them. There are 15 residues in the CDR3. From germline, CDR1 is SGHRS and CDR2 YFSETQ. The CDR3 here is CASSPRERVDTEAFF. The CDR3 DNA reads TGCGCCAGCAGCCCACGAGAAAGGGTCGACACTGAAGCTTTCTTT.

A note on this clonotype: One end of the junction fails to match germline, which may point to a read error. The V and J genes are TRBV25-1 and TRBJ1-1, with D possibly being TRBD1 (5 bases). This CDR3 region has 13 residues. The germline V gene encodes CDR1 MGHDK and CDR2 SYGVNS. The CDR3 bases are TGTGTCAGCAGTGATGCAGGGTTCACTGAAGCTTTCTTT. Translation gives CVSSDAGFTEAFF. The full variable domain, with the rest looked up from reference TRBV25-1 and TRBJ1-1, is EADIYQTPRYLVIGTGKKITLECSQTMGHDKMYWYQQDPGMELHLIHYSYGVNSTEKGDLSSESTVSRIRTEHFPLTLESARPSHTSQYLCVSSDAGFTEAFFGQGTRLTVV.

This chain connects TRBV20-1 to TRBJ1-5; no clear D. Germline CDR1 and CDR2: DFQATT and SNEGSKA (reference sequence). This CDR3 comprises 14 residues. Trimming took 0 bases from V and 9 from J, leaving 15 bases between them. CDR3 residues: CSARDNPPKPPQHF. CDR3 nucleotides: TGCAGTGCTAGAGATAATCCCCCCAAGCCGCCCCAGCATTTT.

This clonotype came up many times. V gene TRBV29-1 combines with J gene TRBJ2-7; 9 bases agree with TRBD2. CDR3 length equals 14 residues. Germline assignment: CDR1 SQVTM and CDR2 ANQGSEA. V lost 2 bases, J lost 2 bases, and 4 bases stayed unmatched. CDR3 amino acids: CSVELAGKAYEQYF. The CDR3 DNA reads TGCAGCGTTGAACTAGCGGGGAAGGCCTACGAGCAGTACTTC.

J is TRBJ2-1 and V is TRBV10-3, with D uncertain. V was clipped by 3 bases and J by 5 bases, with 5 bases between them. In germline, CDR1 is ENHRY, CDR2 SYGVKD. This CDR3 spans 12 amino acids. Here the CDR3 reads CAISDLNNEQFF. CDR3 DNA: TGTGCCATCAGTGACCTCAACAATGAGCAGTTCTTC.

The chain links TRBV29-1 to TRBJ1-1, with TRBD1 matching over 8 bases. This CDR3 is built from 14 residues. V lost 4 bases to trimming and J lost 7 bases; unmatched junction nucleotides: 11. Germline CDR1 reads SQVTM; CDR2 reads ANQGSEA. CDR3 protein: CSVGVRGRSSEAFF. In DNA, the CDR3 is TGCAGCGTTGGTGTCAGGGGGCGAAGTAGTGAAGCTTTCTTT.